Shown below are 31 T cell receptor beta chains from a single sample sequenced in a study of cytomegalovirus exposure and HLA in healthy donors. The PCR was carried out with 60 Vbeta primers and 13 Jbeta primers. Measured with immunoSEQ multiplex PCR; TCRdb has only the in-frame clones, and not every one. The repertoire includes more than 150,000 clones, around 82% of them detected once, and 2.5% sits in the top ten. Sample: PBMCs. These receptors were obtained from a woman aged 30 to 39 in good health and CMV-seropositive.

V usage is TRBV5-1 and J usage is TRBJ2-7; TRBD1 aligns across 11 bases. The germline V gene has CDR1 SGHRS and CDR2 YFSETQ. The CDR3 spans 15 residues. V lost 5 bases to trimming and J lost 6 bases; unmatched junction nucleotides: 10. The CDR3 DNA is TGCGCCAGCAGTTTTGCGGGACAGGGGGTAGGCGAGCAGTACTTC. Translation gives CASSFAGQGVGEQYF.

This chain uses TRBV6-6 with TRBJ1-6; 10 bases are a match to TRBD1. Germline-derived CDR1 and CDR2 are MNHNY and SVGAGI (reference sequence). The length of the CDR3 is 14 residues. With 2 bases clipped from V and 11 bases from J, the junction kept 3 bases outside the gene matches. CDR3 sequence reads: CASSYPDRGTPLHF. For the CDR3, the DNA is TGTGCCAGCAGTTACCCGGACAGGGGGACACCCCTCCACTTT.

The genes are TRBV5-1 and TRBJ2-2; TRBD1 matches 11 bases. The length of the CDR3 is 15 residues. Germline assignment: CDR1 SGHRS and CDR2 YFSETQ. The V gene end was trimmed by 4 bases and the J gene end by 5 bases; junction bases not matched to a gene: 4. This CDR3 reads CASSGQGAGTGELFF. Written as DNA, the CDR3 is TGCGCCAGCAGCGGACAGGGGGCCGGAACCGGGGAGCTGTTTTTT.

This clone was seen a single time. Other DNA sequences of this sample code for an identical CDR3. V gene TRBV28 combines with J gene TRBJ1-4; 8 bases align to TRBD1. Germline CDR1 reads MDHEN; CDR2 reads SYDVKM. V was pared by 4 bases and J by 8 bases, with 6 bases of the junction left unmatched. The length of the CDR3 is 14 residues. Here the CDR3 DNA reads TGTGCCAGCAGTTCAGGACAGGGAGGAGAAAAACTGTTTTTT. Translating gives CASSSGQGGEKLFF.

This rearrangement joins TRBV4-3 to TRBJ2-4; 15 bases line up with TRBD2. Trimming at V came to 4 bases and at J to 2 bases, leaving 6 bases not matched to a gene. This CDR3 is built from 18 residues. Germline CDR1 LGHNA, CDR2 YSLEER. CDR3 DNA sequence: TGCGCCAGCAGCCCCGGGACTAGCGGGGGGCTGACCAAAAACATTCAGTACTTC. This sequence encodes CASSPGTSGGLTKNIQYF.

The chain recombines TRBV28 with TRBJ1-1; D might be TRBD1 (6 bases). In germline, CDR1 is MDHEN, CDR2 SYDVKM. The CDR3 runs to 18 residues. Trimming pared 8 bases from V and 5 bases from J, leaving 30 bases between. DNA for the CDR3: TGTGCCAGCCAGGGGCTGACCTACTTCGAGTTTGGGAGAACTGAAGCTTTCTTT. This codes for CASQGLTYFEFGRTEAFF.

The DNA of the CDR3 is TGTGCAAGTCGCCGGGACAAAAATGAAAAACTGTTTTTT. It yields the protein CASRRDKNEKLFF. The rearrangement links TRBV12-2 to TRBJ1-4; TRBD1, the table's D call, lacks a check against the DNA. TRBV12-2 is termed a pseudogene. This CDR3 has 13 amino acids.

This chain links TRBV23-1 with TRBJ1-3; 10 nucleotides match TRBD1. TRBV23-1 is placed among ORFs of uncertain function. This CDR3 contains 19 residues. V lost 0 bases and J lost 0; bases outside the gene matches: 8. CDR3 nucleotides: TGCGCCAGCAGTCAATCCTTGGGACAGGGGAGGAACTCTGGAAACACCATATATTTT. Protein product: CASSQSLGQGRNSGNTIYF.

This clone was counted a single time. The J gene is TRBJ2-7, the V gene TRBV4-1, with a weak D call TRBD2 (6 bases). Trimming removed 4 bases from V and 0 bases from J, with 16 bases in between. CDR1 and CDR2 from the germline V gene are MGHRA and YSYEKL. The CDR3 covers 16 residues. The CDR3 sequence is CASSPTRDLSSYEQYF. The CDR3, as DNA: TGCGCCAGCAGCCCCACACGGGACTTAAGCTCCTACGAGCAGTACTTC.

V is TRBV9 and J is TRBJ2-2, with D maybe TRBD1 (6 bases). V lost 0 bases and J 2 bases, leaving 14 bases between the germline ends. The CDR3 extends over 17 amino acids. The germline CDR1 and CDR2 sequences are SGDLS and YYNGEE. DNA for the CDR3: TGTGCCAGCAGCGTAGGACAGGTCGCCACCAACACCGGGGAGCTGTTTTTT. This codes for CASSVGQVATNTGELFF.

This clone was seen a single time. CDR3 protein: CASSFGLAGGGGYEQYF. The CDR3 nucleotides are TGTGCCAGCAGCTTCGGACTAGCGGGGGGTGGTGGCTACGAGCAGTACTTC. The chain employs TRBV7-9 and TRBJ2-7; TRBD2 aligns across 14 bases. The CDR3 extends over 17 amino acids. The germline V gene has CDR1 SEHNR and CDR2 FQNEAQ (reference sequence). Unmatched junction bases numbered 7, after V lost 3 bases and J lost 3 bases.

The J gene is TRBJ2-3, the V gene TRBV7-2; tentative D call: TRBD1 (5 bases). This CDR3 contains 14 residues. In germline, CDR1 is SGHTA, CDR2 FQGNSA. The V end was cut by 5 bases, the J end by 6 bases, with 15 bases between. The CDR3 region is CASSRGLRADTQYF. The CDR3 region has the DNA TGTGCCAGCAGCAGGGGTCTCAGGGCCGATACGCAGTATTTT. Full variable domain (remainder filled in from reference TRBV7-2 and TRBJ2-3): GAGVSQSPSNKVTEKGKDVELRCDPISGHTALYWYRQSLGQGLEFLIYFQGNSAPDKSGLPSDRFSAERTGGSVSTLTIQRTQQEDSAVYLCASSRGLRADTQYFGPGTRLTVL.

This rearrangement joins TRBV28 to TRBJ1-2; the match to TRBD1 covers 7 bases. CDR3 length: 15 residues. V was clipped by 6 bases and J by 6 bases; unmatched bases: 13. Per the germline V gene, CDR1 is MDHEN and CDR2 is SYDVKM. The CDR3 sequence: CASSSGDSPRHGYTF. Written as DNA, the CDR3 is TGTGCCAGCAGCTCCGGGGACAGTCCTCGGCATGGCTACACCTTC.

The V gene is TRBV6-5, the J gene TRBJ2-2; 8 bases align to TRBD2. The V and J ends lost 6 bases and 1 base, in that order; junction bases with no gene match: 1. The germline gives CDR1 MNHEY, CDR2 SVGAGI. The CDR3 is 14 amino acids. The CDR3 DNA reads as TGTGCCAGCAGACTAGCGGAGAACACCGGGGAGCTGTTTTTT. Residues: CASRLAENTGELFF.

In DNA, the CDR3 is TGTGCCAGCAGTGTCACTAGCGGGGGGGCAAAAACCGGGGAGCTGTTTTTT. This gives the protein CASSVTSGGAKTGELFF. V usage is TRBV2 and J usage is TRBJ2-2, with TRBD2 matching over 13 bases. In germline, CDR1 is SNHLY, CDR2 FYNNEI. CDR3 length: 17 residues. V lost 4 bases to trimming and J lost 5 bases; unmatched junction nucleotides: 7. Full variable domain (rest looked up from reference TRBV2 and TRBJ2-2): EPEVTQTPSHQVTQMGQEVILRCVPISNHLYFYWYRQILGQKVEFLVSFYNNEISEKSEIFDDQFSVERPDGSNFTLKIRSTKLEDSAMYFCASSVTSGGAKTGELFFGEGSRLTVL.

This clone was detected once. The chain combines TRBV13 with TRBJ1-5; D ambiguous. This CDR3 region has 14 residues. From germline, CDR1 is PRHDT and CDR2 FYEKMQ (reference sequence). V was clipped by 4 bases and J by 2 bases, with 9 bases between them. CDR3 loop: CASSYGRGNQPQHF. CDR3 nucleotides: TGTGCCAGCAGCTACGGGCGGGGCAATCAGCCCCAGCATTTT.

CDR3 DNA sequence: TGTGCCAGCAGCTTAGGGTTCCAGGGGGCGTACAATGAGCAGTTCTTC. It yields the protein CASSLGFQGAYNEQFF. This chain joins TRBV7-2 and TRBJ2-1; 8 bases are shared with TRBD1. CDR3 length equals 16 residues. After removal of 1 base from V and 4 bases from J, the junction contained 6 bases not matched to a gene. CDR1 SGHTA and CDR2 FQGNSA come from the germline V gene.

The chain combines TRBV6-5 with TRBJ2-7; 8 positions agree with TRBD1. The V gene end was trimmed by 5 bases and the J gene end by 4 bases; junction bases not matched to a gene: 10. CDR1 MNHEY and CDR2 SVGAGI come from the germline V gene. This CDR3 comprises 15 residues. The CDR3, as DNA: TGTGCCAGCAGTCCTCGGACAGGGACCATTTACGAGCAGTACTTC. It codes for CASSPRTGTIYEQYF.

This clone occurred a few times. The V gene is TRBV27, the J gene TRBJ1-4; D might be TRBD1 (6 bases). Per the germline V gene, CDR1 is MNHEY and CDR2 is SMNVEV (reference sequence). This CDR3 contains 17 residues. Trimming left V 6 bases short and J 8 bases short, with 25 bases between. The CDR3 here is CASRGLARGAIEEKLFF. The CDR3 DNA is TGTGCCAGCAGAGGACTAGCAAGGGGGGCGATCGAGGAAAAACTGTTTTTT.

This chain joins TRBV5-4 and TRBJ2-2; 8 nucleotides agree with TRBD2. V gave up 3 bases and J gave up 4 bases; unmatched junction bases: 5. Germline CDR1 is SGHNT and CDR2 is YYREEE (reference sequence). This CDR3 is 15 amino acids long. CDR3 in amino acids: CASSSGGRGTGELFF. The CDR3 DNA reads as TGTGCCAGCAGCTCGGGGGGGCGGGGCACCGGGGAGCTGTTTTTT.

This rearrangement joins TRBV28 to TRBJ2-7, with 11 bases lining up with TRBD1. This CDR3 has 14 amino acids. The junction had 2 bases not matched to a gene; V was cut back by 6 bases and J by 1 base. Germline V gene data show CDR1 as MDHEN and CDR2 as SYDVKM. The CDR3 DNA reads TGTGCCAGCAGAGGACAGGGGGCATCCTACGAGCAGTACTTC. Amino acids: CASRGQGASYEQYF.

This chain connects TRBV28 to TRBJ1-2, with D maybe TRBD1 (5 bases). The length of the CDR3 is 15 residues. CDR1 and CDR2 (germline): MDHEN, SYDVKM. The V gene lost 3 bases and the J gene lost 6 bases, with 17 bases spanning the gap. CDR3: CASSFRVGLLHGYTF. The CDR3 DNA follows: TGTGCCAGCAGTTTCAGGGTGGGGCTGCTGCATGGCTACACCTTC.

The chain combines TRBV7-2 with TRBJ1-5, with D hard to call. This CDR3 has 13 amino acids. Germline lookup yields CDR1 SGHTA and CDR2 FQGNSA. Deletions cut 5 bases from V and 0 bases from J, with 5 bases between. The CDR3 here is CASSPNSNQPQHF. CDR3 in DNA: TGTGCCAGCAGCCCCAATAGCAATCAGCCCCAGCATTTT.

This clone was counted a few times. The rearrangement joins TRBV27 to TRBJ1-1, with D hard to call. V lost 2 bases to trimming and J lost 4 bases, with 14 bases between them. This CDR3 has 15 residues. The germline V gene has CDR1 MNHEY and CDR2 SMNVEV (reference sequence). The CDR3 nucleotides are TGTGCCAGCAGTTTAGCGCAGTCCGGGATCACTGAAGCTTTCTTT. Protein sequence: CASSLAQSGITEAFF.

This clone showed up just once. The genes are TRBV29-1 and TRBJ2-3, with 10 bases identical to TRBD2. The germline CDR1 and CDR2 sequences are SQVTM and ANQGSEA. With 5 bases clipped from V and 1 base from J, the junction kept 6 bases outside the gene matches. The CDR3 spans 15 residues. The CDR3, as DNA: TGCAGCGTTCACGAGCGGGGGGGACGCACAGATACGCAGTATTTT. This codes for CSVHERGGRTDTQYF.

This clone was counted only a few times. The chain has TRBV5-1 and TRBJ1-4, with no clear D. Per the germline V gene, CDR1 is SGHRS and CDR2 is YFSETQ. The CDR3 covers 14 residues. Trimming took off 0 bases at V and 3 bases at J, with 6 bases between the two ends. The DNA for the CDR3 is TGCGCCAGCAGCTTGGAGGGAGCTAATGAAAAACTGTTTTTT. Residues: CASSLEGANEKLFF.

A remark on this clone: The sample has other DNA sequences that encode this CDR3 too. The CDR3 is CASSRQGEPYNEQFF. The CDR3 DNA is TGTGCCAGCAGTCGACAGGGGGAGCCCTACAATGAGCAGTTCTTC. V is TRBV27 and J is TRBJ2-1, with TRBD1 identical over 9 bases. Germline lookup yields CDR1 MNHEY and CDR2 SMNVEV (reference sequence). The V and J ends lost 5 bases and 2 bases, in that order; junction bases with no gene match: 4. This CDR3 comprises 15 residues.

This clone was seen a few times. This chain links TRBV11-1 with TRBJ2-1, with D possibly TRBD2 on 5 matching bases. This CDR3 is 11 amino acids long. Between the trimmed V and J ends, which lost 5 bases and 12 bases, there was a span of 11 bases. The germline V gene encodes CDR1 SGHAT and CDR2 FQDESV (reference sequence). This CDR3 reads CASSQEVGQFF. As DNA, the CDR3 is TGTGCCAGCAGCCAGGAGGTTGGGCAGTTCTTC.

This clone was observed a handful of times. The V and J genes are TRBV14 and TRBJ2-3; D call uncertain. Germline assignment: CDR1 SGHDN and CDR2 FVKESK. This CDR3 is 13 amino acids long. The ends were cut back, 4 bases at V and 6 bases at J, with 11 bases in the middle. The chain's CDR3 is CASSLRPSDTQYF. CDR3 nucleotide sequence: TGTGCCAGCAGCCTCCGTCCGAGTGATACGCAGTATTTT.

The sample holds a few counts of this clone. The chain uses TRBV4-3 and TRBJ1-4; D call uncertain. V lost 2 bases and J 0 bases, leaving 7 bases between the germline ends. The germline gives CDR1 LGHNA, CDR2 YSLEER. CDR3 size: 15 residues. The CDR3, as DNA: TGCGCCAGCAGCCAATGGGCTCCAACTAATGAAAAACTGTTTTTT. It codes for CASSQWAPTNEKLFF.

This chain uses TRBV4-2 with TRBJ1-4; 9 nucleotides agree with TRBD1. CDR1 and CDR2 from the germline V gene are LGHNA and YNFKEQ. The CDR3 has 18 amino acids. Germline trimming cut 1 base from V and 6 bases from J; bases unmatched to any gene: 12. CDR3 bases: TGTGCCAGCAGCCAAGGGACAGGGGTCCTCGTGAGTGATGAAAAACTGTTTTTT. It encodes CASSQGTGVLVSDEKLFF.